These T cell receptor beta chains were read from a single sample in a study of neurological immune-mediated disorders. TCRdb fed the 5' RACE reads into MiXCR, producing one record per CDR3 protein. The table has about 74,000 distinct CDR3 sequences, 5.2% seen once. Source material: PBMCs. All receptors derive from a man in his late teens or twenties with multiple sclerosis. CDR3s include the opening cysteine and the closing phenylalanine or tryptophan. Each record gives: D gene, V gene, J gene, clone size, CDR3 protein, CDR3 DNA. D genes are given only for firm matches. Not all rows give a size; the values are once, few, many and, for expanded clones, a class.

D: NA
V: TRBV6-2/TRBV6-3
J: TRBJ2-7
size: many
CDR3: CASSRSESAEQYF
DNA: TGTGCCAGCAGCAGATCGGAAAGTGCAGAGCAGTACTTC

D: TRBD1
V: TRBV7-9
J: TRBJ2-6
size: many
CDR3: CASSARTGSSGANVLTF
DNA: TGTGCCAGCAGCGCCCGGACAGGGAGCTCTGGGGCCAACGTCCTGACTTTC

D: TRBD1
V: TRBV6-6
J: TRBJ2-6
size: many
CDR3: CASSYHRGPGGANVLTF
DNA: TGTGCCAGCAGTTACCACAGGGGCCCTGGTGGGGCCAACGTCCTGACTTTC

D: TRBD1
V: TRBV5-1
J: TRBJ2-7
size: many
CDR3: CASSLAMGTGVYEQYF
DNA: TGCGCCAGCAGCTTGGCCATGGGGACAGGGGTATACGAGCAGTACTTC

D: NA
V: TRBV20-1
J: TRBJ2-3
size: many
CDR3: CSAREVGGHPDTQYF
DNA: TGCAGTGCTAGAGAGGTGGGGGGGCACCCAGATACGCAGTATTTT

D: NA
V: TRBV27
J: TRBJ1-6
size: NA
CDR3: CASSFYTFGTVRSSYNSPLHF
DNA: TGTGCCAGCAGTTTTTACACCTTCGGGACGGTCAGGAGCTCCTATAATTCACCCCTCCACTTT

D: NA
V: TRBV5-1
J: TRBJ2-7
size: many
CDR3: CANRLMESSYEQYF
DNA: TGCGCCAACAGGCTAATGGAGAGCTCCTACGAGCAGTACTTC

D: TRBD2
V: TRBV20-1
J: TRBJ2-7
size: medium-sized
CDR3: CSASRSSGGPYEQYF
DNA: TGCAGTGCTAGTCGGTCCAGCGGGGGCCCCTACGAGCAGTACTTC

D: TRBD2
V: TRBV7-9
J: TRBJ2-5
size: many
CDR3: CASSLARTTSGPDQETQYF
DNA: TGTGCCAGCAGCTTAGCTAGGACGACTAGCGGGCCTGATCAAGAGACCCAGTACTTC

D: TRBD2
V: TRBV6-5
J: TRBJ2-7
size: many
CDR3: CASSYSSGRGFYEQYF
DNA: TGTGCCAGCAGTTACTCTAGCGGGAGAGGGTTCTACGAGCAGTACTTC

D: NA
V: TRBV3-1
J: TRBJ2-5
size: NA
CDR3: CASSQRGFASQETQYF
DNA: TGTGCCAGCAGCCAGCGGGGCTTTGCGTCCCAAGAGACCCAGTACTTC

D: NA
V: TRBV7-9
J: TRBJ2-7
size: many
CDR3: CASSLVSGNEQYF
DNA: TGTGCCAGCAGCTTAGTGTCAGGGAACGAGCAGTACTTC

D: TRBD2
V: TRBV9
J: TRBJ2-2
size: NA
CDR3: CASSVDGGGATGELFF
DNA: TGTGCCAGCAGCGTAGATGGCGGGGGGGCGACCGGGGAGCTGTTTTTT

D: NA
V: TRBV28
J: TRBJ2-7
size: many
CDR3: CASSQQFSYEQYF
DNA: TGTGCCAGCAGTCAGCAATTCTCCTACGAGCAGTACTTC

D: TRBD2
V: TRBV5-1
J: TRBJ2-5
size: many
CDR3: CASSLGLVEETQYF
DNA: TGCGCCAGCAGCTTAGGACTAGTGGAAGAGACCCAGTACTTC

D: TRBD2
V: TRBV29-1
J: TRBJ2-1
size: many
CDR3: CSVPKTSGSSYNEQFF
DNA: TGCAGCGTTCCCAAGACTAGCGGAAGCTCCTACAATGAGCAGTTCTTC

D: NA
V: TRBV7-2
J: TRBJ2-2
size: many
CDR3: CASSLAGPNTGELFF
DNA: TGTGCCAGCAGCTTAGCGGGGCCGAACACCGGGGAGCTGTTTTTT

D: NA
V: TRBV7-9
J: TRBJ1-2
size: many
CDR3: CASSPRSGVGSGYTF
DNA: TGTGCCAGCAGCCCCCGATCGGGGGTAGGAAGTGGCTACACCTTC

D: NA
V: TRBV12-3/TRBV12-4
J: TRBJ1-2
size: many
CDR3: CASNNPHGDRSLVTF
DNA: TGTGCCAGCAACAATCCCCACGGGGACCGATCCCTTGTCACCTTC

D: NA
V: TRBV5-1
J: TRBJ2-5
size: once
CDR3: CASSLTPGTHQETQYF
DNA: TGCGCCAGCAGCTTGACCCCTGGGACACACCAAGAGACCCAGTACTTC

D: NA
V: TRBV5-1
J: TRBJ2-3
size: many
CDR3: CASSLRGGVTDTQYF
DNA: TGCGCCAGCAGCTTGCGCGGCGGGGTCACAGATACGCAGTATTTT

D: TRBD1
V: TRBV15
J: TRBJ1-1
size: many
CDR3: CATSKRQGGTEAFF
DNA: TGTGCCACCAGCAAAAGACAGGGAGGGACTGAAGCTTTCTTT

D: NA
V: TRBV12-3/TRBV12-4
J: TRBJ2-7
size: many
CDR3: CASTLRDATYEQYF
DNA: TGTGCCAGCACCCTCCGGGACGCAACCTACGAGCAGTACTTC

D: NA
V: TRBV29-1
J: TRBJ1-5
size: NA
CDR3: CSVVGEGNNQPQNF
DNA: NA

D: TRBD1
V: TRBV20-1
J: TRBJ2-7
size: many
CDR3: CSASEGANTYEQYF
DNA: TGCAGTGCTAGTGAGGGGGCGAATACCTACGAGCAGTACTTC

D: NA
V: TRBV7-6
J: TRBJ2-2
size: few
CDR3: CASGEQGITGELFF
DNA: TGTGCCAGCGGAGAGCAGGGGATCACCGGGGAGCTGTTTTTT

D: NA
V: TRBV9
J: TRBJ2-1
size: many
CDR3: CASSLPLRNEQFF
DNA: TGTGCCAGCAGCCTCCCGCTCAGGAATGAGCAGTTCTTC

D: NA
V: TRBV20-1
J: TRBJ2-7
size: many
CDR3: CSARERPGAYEQYF
DNA: TGCAGTGCTAGAGAACGGCCAGGAGCCTACGAGCAGTACTTC

D: NA
V: TRBV29-1
J: TRBJ2-1
size: many
CDR3: CSVESGFEQFF
DNA: TGCAGCGTTGAATCAGGGTTTGAGCAGTTCTTC

D: NA
V: TRBV20-1
J: TRBJ2-1
size: many
CDR3: CSGPGGSVYEQFF
DNA: TGCAGTGGGCCCGGGGGCTCGGTCTATGAGCAGTTCTTC

D: TRBD1
V: TRBV5-1
J: TRBJ1-1
size: many
CDR3: CASSLVGLGQGSTEAFF
DNA: TGCGCCAGCAGCTTGGTAGGACTGGGACAGGGAAGCACTGAAGCTTTCTTT

D: TRBD1
V: TRBV4-3
J: TRBJ2-1
size: few
CDR3: CASSRDERGLYNEQFF
DNA: TGCGCCAGCAGCCGGGACGAGAGGGGGCTGTACAATGAGCAGTTCTTC

D: TRBD1
V: TRBV5-6
J: TRBJ1-2
size: many
CDR3: CASRDRAYGYTF
DNA: TGTGCCAGTAGGGACAGAGCTTATGGCTACACCTTC

D: TRBD2
V: TRBV20-1
J: TRBJ2-1
size: many
CDR3: CSARDVTSGRKEQFF
DNA: TGCAGTGCTAGAGATGTGACTAGCGGGAGAAAAGAGCAGTTCTTC

D: TRBD1
V: TRBV12-3/TRBV12-4
J: TRBJ2-6
size: many
CDR3: CASTPTGFGANVLTF
DNA: TGTGCCAGCACTCCGACAGGGTTCGGGGCCAACGTCCTGACTTTC

D: NA
V: TRBV2
J: TRBJ1-1
size: many
CDR3: CASSEGRGITEAFF
DNA: TGTGCCAGCAGTGAAGGGAGAGGGATTACTGAAGCTTTCTTT

D: NA
V: TRBV6-6
J: TRBJ2-7
size: many
CDR3: CASSYWESYEQYF
DNA: TGTGCCAGCAGTTACTGGGAGTCCTACGAGCAGTACTTC

D: TRBD1
V: TRBV7-8
J: TRBJ2-7
size: many
CDR3: CASSLVTTGPHEQYF
DNA: TGTGCCAGCAGCTTAGTTACGACAGGGCCCCACGAGCAGTACTTC

D: NA
V: TRBV10-3
J: TRBJ1-5
size: many
CDR3: CAIKPGGSSQTNQPQNF
DNA: TGTGCCATCAAGCCCGGCGGCAGCTCCCAAACCAATCAGCCCCAGAATTTT

D: NA
V: TRBV5-1
J: TRBJ2-7
size: many
CDR3: CASSLTGTRAYEQYF
DNA: TGCGCCAGCAGCCTCACAGGGACTCGGGCATACGAGCAGTACTTC

D: TRBD1
V: TRBV29-1
J: TRBJ2-7
size: many
CDR3: CSVESQGGYEQYF
DNA: TGCAGCGTTGAATCACAGGGGGGATACGAGCAGTACTTC

D: NA
V: TRBV7-8
J: TRBJ2-1
size: few
CDR3: CASSLVRGNEQFF
DNA: TGTGCCAGCAGCTTAGTTCGCGGAAATGAGCAGTTCTTC

D: TRBD2
V: TRBV7-3
J: TRBJ2-1
size: many
CDR3: CASSLGGGGQGYEQFF
DNA: TGTGCCAGCAGTTTGGGCGGCGGGGGGCAGGGCTATGAGCAGTTCTTC

D: TRBD1
V: TRBV10-3
J: TRBJ1-5
size: many
CDR3: CAISDTTGLYQPQNF
DNA: TGTGCCATCAGTGACACGACAGGGCTCTATCAGCCCCAGAATTTT

D: TRBD1
V: TRBV20-1
J: TRBJ2-1
size: many
CDR3: CSASVPGQGLNEQFF
DNA: TGCAGTGCTAGCGTCCCGGGACAGGGGTTGAATGAGCAGTTCTTC

D: TRBD2
V: TRBV12-3/TRBV12-4
J: TRBJ2-1
size: many
CDR3: CASSPLGLQNNEQFF
DNA: TGTGCCAGCAGTCCCCTGGGACTACAAAACAATGAGCAGTTCTTC

D: NA
V: TRBV12-3/TRBV12-4
J: TRBJ2-7
size: many
CDR3: CASSGGYQTEQYF
DNA: TGTGCCAGCAGTGGGGGGTACCAAACGGAGCAGTACTTC

D: NA
V: TRBV7-9
J: TRBJ2-7
size: many
CDR3: CASSTSRGLGEQYF
DNA: TGTGCCAGCAGCACTTCGAGGGGCTTAGGCGAGCAGTACTTC

D: TRBD2
V: TRBV5-1
J: TRBJ2-5
size: many
CDR3: CASSLEAGVLETQYF
DNA: TGCGCCAGCAGCTTGGAGGCGGGAGTTTTGGAGACCCAGTACTTC